The next 26 T cell receptor beta chains were all read from a single sample in a study of T cell repertoires in cytomegalovirus infection. Their recognized antigens are unknown. TCRdb recomputed calls from the reads with MiXCR, one row per CDR3 protein. The sample yields fewer than 950,000 distinct CDR3 sequences, about 31% seen once. Sequenced material: cultured CD8+ T cells from PBMCs, taken from culture after CMV antigen stimulation. These receptors were obtained from a human donor in good health (CMV status not recorded). Some clones in this sample may be carry-over from other donors' samples.

This clonotype was found a few times. The rearrangement joins TRBV20-1 to TRBJ2-7, with D perhaps matching TRBD1 or TRBD2 (5 bases each). This CDR3 is 14 amino acids long. The V end was cut by 0 bases, the J end by 6 bases, with 15 bases between. Germline V gene data show CDR1 as DFQATT and CDR2 as SNEGSKA (reference sequence). The CDR3 DNA is TGCAGTGCTAGAGATCGGCAGGGAGAGCTCGAGCAGTACTTC. Its translation is CSARDRQGELEQYF.

The chain uses TRBV7-9 and TRBJ1-4; D is undetermined. The CDR3 length is 14 residues. CDR1 SEHNR and CDR2 FQNEAQ come from the germline V gene (reference sequence). The V gene lost 0 bases and the J gene lost 5 bases, with 7 bases spanning the gap. DNA of the CDR3: TGTGCCAGCAGCTTAGCCACAGAGAATGAAAAACTGTTTTTT. It encodes CASSLATENEKLFF. Filled out from reference TRBV7-9 and TRBJ1-4, the complete variable domain reads DTGVSQNPRHKITKRGQNVTFRCDPISEHNRLYWYRQTLGQGPEFLTYFQNEAQLEKSRLLSDRFSAERPKGSFSTLEIQRTEQGDSAMYLCASSLATENEKLFFGSGTQLSVL.

The V gene is TRBV19, the J gene TRBJ2-3; D unresolved. The CDR3 loop spans 14 amino acids. V was pared by 5 bases and J by 4 bases, with 13 bases between. Per germline, CDR1 LNHDA and CDR2 SQIVND (reference sequence). The CDR3 coding sequence is TGTGCCAGTAGTCCACCCGTTTGGCCAGATACGCAGTATTTT. Protein: CASSPPVWPDTQYF.

The chain links TRBV18 to TRBJ1-1; D ambiguous. CDR3 length: 12 amino acids. The V gene's germline CDR1 is KGHSH and CDR2 LQKENI. Trimming stripped 2 bases from V and 7 bases from J, with 8 bases between. The CDR3 spells CASSPEYIEAFF. The CDR3 region has the DNA TGTGCCAGCTCACCAGAATACATTGAAGCTTTCTTT.

This clonotype was counted between two and nine times. V is TRBV7-3 and J is TRBJ2-1; TRBD2 matches 8 bases. Germline V gene sequence: CDR1 SGHTA, CDR2 FQGTGA. The CDR3 is 15 amino acids. V lost 2 bases and J lost 8; bases outside the gene matches: 8. CDR3 residues: CASSLLAGGADEQFF. DNA of the CDR3: TGTGCCAGCAGCTTACTAGCCGGGGGGGCGGATGAGCAGTTCTTC.

The chain uses TRBV15 and TRBJ2-7; tentatively, D is TRBD2 (6 bases). With 0 bases removed from V and 5 bases from J, the gap between germline ends came to 14 bases. The CDR3 is 15 residues long. Germline CDR1 reads LNHNV; CDR2 reads YYDKDF (reference sequence). CDR3: CATSRDGGDFDEQYV. The CDR3 DNA reads as TGTGCCACCAGCAGAGATGGTGGGGACTTCGACGAGCAGTACGTC.

V is TRBV9 and J is TRBJ1-6; possible D gene TRBD1, 5 bases. CDR1 is SGDLS, CDR2 YYNGEE, per germline. This CDR3 is 15 amino acids long. Trimming shortened V by 1 base and J by 5 bases, and 10 bases separated the two germline ends. CDR3 sequence reads: CASSVQGNDNSPLHF. CDR3 in DNA: TGTGCCAGCAGCGTACAGGGAAACGATAATTCACCCCTCCACTTT.

The rearrangement links TRBV19 to TRBJ2-1; the match to TRBD1 covers 10 bases. The CDR3 length is 14 residues. Germline values: CDR1 LNHDA, CDR2 SQIVND (reference sequence). The ends lost 6 bases at V and 6 bases at J; junction bases unmatched: 5. The CDR3 sequence: CASRGTGVPNEQFF. The CDR3 DNA reads as TGTGCCAGTAGGGGGACAGGGGTACCCAATGAGCAGTTCTTC. Variable domain in full (rest from reference TRBV19 and TRBJ2-1): DGGITQSPKYLFRKEGQNVTLSCEQNLNHDAMYWYRQDPGQGLRLIYYSQIVNDFQKGDIAEGYSVSREKKESFPLTVTSAQKNPTAFYLCASRGTGVPNEQFFGPGTRLTVL.

This chain links TRBV2 with TRBJ1-2; 11 nucleotides match TRBD1. This CDR3 comprises 14 residues. The germline V gene encodes CDR1 SNHLY and CDR2 FYNNEI. V was pared by 9 bases and J by 7 bases, with 10 bases of the junction left unmatched. The chain's CDR3 is CASHGGQGAIGYTF. The CDR3 DNA is TGTGCCAGTCATGGCGGACAGGGGGCGATTGGCTACACCTTC.

J is TRBJ2-7 and V is TRBV10-3; D may be TRBD2 (7 bases). Trimming removed 3 bases from V and 7 bases from J, with 16 bases in between. Germline V CDR1 and CDR2: ENHRY, SYGVKD. CDR3 length: 14 residues. The CDR3 DNA follows: TGTGCCATCAGTGACCCTGGGGGCGGGGGAGAGCAGTACGTC. It translates to CAISDPGGGGEQYV.

This clonotype was recorded many times. The chain has TRBV7-8 and TRBJ2-2; D gene uncertain. Trimming left V 8 bases short and J 4 bases short, with 14 bases between. This CDR3 comprises 14 residues. Germline values: CDR1 SGHVS, CDR2 FQNEAQ. The CDR3 region has the DNA TGTGCCAGCTATCCGGATTGGGTCACCGGGGAGCTGTTTTTT. This encodes CASYPDWVTGELFF.

V usage is TRBV4-1 and J usage is TRBJ2-7, with D possibly TRBD1 on 6 matching bases. The CDR3 sequence is 15 residues long. CDR1 MGHRA and CDR2 YSYEKL come from the germline V gene. Trimming stripped 1 base from V and 3 bases from J, with 13 bases between. The CDR3 nucleotides are TGCGCCAGCAGCCAAGGACAGGCTGGGAACTACGAGCAGTACTTC. It translates to CASSQGQAGNYEQYF.

This clonotype was found a few times. J is TRBJ2-3 and V is TRBV15; 7 nucleotides align to TRBD2. The CDR3 sequence is 16 residues long. The V segment lost 4 bases and the J segment 2 bases; nucleotides outside the gene matches: 9. Germline CDR1 and CDR2: LNHNV and YYDKDF (reference sequence). The DNA of the CDR3 is TGTGCCACCAGCATACGACTAGCACCCCCCACAGATACGCAGTATTTT. The encoded protein is CATSIRLAPPTDTQYF.

A few counts support this clonotype. CDR3 amino acids: CASSFMGVDAFF. CDR3 bases: TGTGCCAGCAGCTTCATGGGGGTTGACGCTTTCTTT. The J gene is TRBJ1-1, the V gene TRBV7-2; D might be TRBD1 (5 bases). V lost 3 bases and J lost 11, with 13 bases in between. In germline, CDR1 is SGHTA, CDR2 FQGNSA. This CDR3 is built from 12 residues.

J is TRBJ2-1 and V is TRBV24-1; D is unresolved. The CDR3 covers 12 residues. Trimming cost V 9 bases and J 5 bases, with 10 bases left between them. CDR1 is KGHDR, CDR2 SFDVKD, per germline. The CDR3 loop is CATSVQDNEQFF. The CDR3 nucleotides are TGTGCCACCTCGGTGCAGGACAATGAGCAGTTCTTC.

The gene calls are TRBV27 and TRBJ2-1, with 7 bases aligning to TRBD2. The CDR3 is 12 amino acids. V shed 7 bases, J shed 5 bases, and the junction held 2 bases outside the gene matches. Germline V lookup: CDR1 MNHEY, CDR2 SMNVEV (reference sequence). CDR3 in DNA: TGTGCCAGCAAGCTAGCGGACAATGAGCAGTTCTTC. Protein product: CASKLADNEQFF.

The V call is TRBV2, the J call TRBJ2-7; D remains unclear. The CDR3 has 14 residues. Germline V CDR1 and CDR2: SNHLY, FYNNEI. The V and J ends lost 1 base and 0 bases respectively, with 7 bases between them. The DNA for the CDR3 is TGTGCCAGCAGTGAAGGTCCCCGCTCCTACGAGCAGTACTTC. It codes for CASSEGPRSYEQYF.

This clonotype has only one observation. The CDR3 DNA reads as TGTGCCAGCAGCCCCCCGGAAAGTATCCAGCAGTACTTC. Amino acids: CASSPPESIQQYF. V gene TRBV7-8 combines with J gene TRBJ2-7; no clear D gene. Per germline, CDR1 SGHVS and CDR2 FQNEAQ. CDR3 length: 13 residues. Trimming removed 5 bases at V and 8 bases at J, with 16 bases between.

This sequence joins TRBV5-1 and TRBJ2-5; D may correspond to TRBD1 or TRBD2 (5 bases each). The V end was cut by 3 bases, the J end by 5 bases, with 20 bases between. This CDR3 spans 16 amino acids. Germline CDR1 is SGHRS and CDR2 is YFSETQ. CDR3 nucleotides: TGCGCCAGCAGCTCCCCTTCACGGGACCCATGGGAGACCCAGTACTTC. This codes for CASSSPSRDPWETQYF.

The genes are TRBV10-3 and TRBJ2-3, with 9 bases identical to TRBD1. The CDR3 consists of 16 residues. Unmatched junction bases numbered 12, after V lost 10 bases and J lost 1 base. CDR1 ENHRY and CDR2 SYGVKD come from the germline V gene. This CDR3 reads CATHGWDRVRTDTQYF. The CDR3 DNA reads as TGTGCCACGCATGGTTGGGACAGGGTTCGCACAGATACGCAGTATTTT.

V is TRBV12-5 and J is TRBJ2-3; TRBD2 matches 8 bases. Germline loops: CDR1 LGHNT, CDR2 FRNRAP. The CDR3 extends over 15 amino acids. V dropped 2 bases and J dropped 4; count of bases not matched to a gene: 5. The CDR3 protein is CASGLTAGGSDTQYF. The CDR3 coding sequence is TGTGCTAGTGGTTTGACGGCGGGGGGTTCAGATACGCAGTATTTT.

The chain joins TRBV27 to TRBJ1-2, with a tentative D call TRBD1 (6 bases). Trimming removed 7 bases from V and 0 bases from J, with 15 bases in between. Germline CDR1 and CDR2: MNHEY and SMNVEV (reference sequence). The CDR3 totals 15 residues. The CDR3 DNA sequence: TGTGCCAGCACTCAGTTAGGACAGTCTAACTATGGCTACACCTTC. As protein: CASTQLGQSNYGYTF.

This clonotype came up a few times. V gene TRBV15 combines with J gene TRBJ2-1, with D tentatively TRBD2 (6 bases). V lost 1 base, J lost 3 bases, and 13 bases lay in between. The CDR3 has 16 residues. From germline, CDR1 is LNHNV and CDR2 YYDKDF (reference sequence). The CDR3 here is CATSRVRAGGYNEQFF. In DNA, the CDR3 is TGTGCCACCAGCAGAGTTCGAGCCGGGGGCTACAATGAGCAGTTCTTC.

This clonotype was counted only a few times. The V and J genes are TRBV7-9 and TRBJ1-2; D not resolved. This CDR3 contains 13 residues. V lost 5 bases to trimming and J lost 5 bases, with 12 bases between them. Germline CDR1 is SEHNR and CDR2 is FQNEAQ (reference sequence). The CDR3 region is CASSHRDFYGYTF. CDR3 DNA sequence: TGTGCCAGCAGCCACCGGGATTTTTATGGCTACACCTTC.

Concerning this clonotype: Being one base from a much bigger clone, this may be a read error. The V and J genes are TRBV5-1 and TRBJ2-1, with 8 nucleotides matching TRBD1. CDR1 SGHRS and CDR2 YFSETQ come from the germline V gene. CDR3 length: 15 residues. The CDR3 sequence is CASSLGQGRNNKQFF. CDR3 in DNA: TGCGCCAGCAGCTTGGGACAGGGGCGTAACAATAAGCAGTTCTTC. Using reference TRBV5-1 and TRBJ2-1 for the parts outside the CDR3, the full variable domain is KAGVTQTPRYLIKTRGQQVTLSCSPISGHRSVSWYQQTPGQGLQFLFEYFSETQRNKGNFPGRFSGRQFSNSRSEMNVSTLELGDSALYLCASSLGQGRNNKQFFGPGTRLTVL.

This clonotype was counted between two and nine times. The chain joins TRBV28 to TRBJ1-3; D is unresolved. This CDR3 has 14 amino acids. V shed 10 bases and J shed 0 bases, with 13 bases lying between them. Germline lookup yields CDR1 MDHEN and CDR2 SYDVKM. The CDR3 DNA is TGTGCCATCATGCCACAGAGCTCTGGAAACACCATATATTTT. Residues: CAIMPQSSGNTIYF.